This T cell receptor beta chain was sequenced in a study of blood T cells in healthy people across ages. Regarding the study as a whole: Calculation of diversity from one million T cells yielded estimates considered to be underestimates. CMV status of donors was unknown, possibly confounding expanded clonotype changes.

A second PCR of about 7 to 11 cycles used a sample-barcoded 5' primer and a J-beta primer mix. Via MiXCR, TCRdb re-called the 5' RACE reads, giving one row per CDR3 protein. The top ten clones hold about 4% of a sample with around 1,600,000 distinct CDR3 sequences, roughly two fifths of them seen once. The study drew donors from healthy Caucasian individuals in Russia aged about 6 to 95. In each sample, at least 6.5 million PBMCs were isolated. This clonotype appeared a few times. Antigen unknown. The V gene lost 1 base and the J gene lost 7 bases, with 15 bases spanning the gap. Germline lookup yields CDR1 SGHRS and CDR2 YFSETQ. The CDR3 is made up of 15 amino acids.

Specimen: blood. This chain links TRBV5-1 with TRBJ2-1; D is unresolved. The sequence was obtained from a woman aged 18 to 35 in good health. The CDR3 bases are TGCGCCAGCAGCTTGAAGGTTGCCGATCGGAATGAGCAGTTCTTC. It translates to CASSLKVADRNEQFF. The variable domain in full, with the rest retrieved from reference TRBV5-1 and TRBJ2-1, is KAGVTQTPRYLIKTRGQQVTLSCSPISGHRSVSWYQQTPGQGLQFLFEYFSETQRNKGNFPGRFSGRQFSNSRSEMNVSTLELGDSALYLCASSLKVADRNEQFFGPGTRLTVL.